This TCR beta chain was found in a study of blood T cell repertoires in COVID-19. Study summary: Spain, Italy and the United States supplied samples that represented acute and convalescent COVID-19. T cells, B-cell-depleted T cells, or PBMCs provided the cDNA or gDNA that served as material.

Germline loops: CDR1 SGHTA, CDR2 FQGNSA. Trimming removed 5 bases from V and 6 bases from J, with 11 bases in between. The CDR3 covers 14 residues. In the authors' methods: The authors estimated nucleated cell counts from reference gene primer amplification. The protocol was immunoSEQ multiplex PCR, while the TCRdb copy is restricted to in-frame clones and leaves out a portion. The V and J calls and the clone size are those of that table, but D and trimming were determined from the DNA. The table lists almost 200,000 clones, approximately 87% of them singletons. The gene calls are TRBV7-2 and TRBJ1-6; D unclear. Sequencing input: peripheral blood. This TCR came from a woman aged 70 to 79 with acute or convalescent COVID-19. CDR3 residues: CASSPEILNSPLHF. The CDR3, as DNA: TGTGCCAGCAGCCCCGAAATACTTAATTCACCCCTCCACTTT.